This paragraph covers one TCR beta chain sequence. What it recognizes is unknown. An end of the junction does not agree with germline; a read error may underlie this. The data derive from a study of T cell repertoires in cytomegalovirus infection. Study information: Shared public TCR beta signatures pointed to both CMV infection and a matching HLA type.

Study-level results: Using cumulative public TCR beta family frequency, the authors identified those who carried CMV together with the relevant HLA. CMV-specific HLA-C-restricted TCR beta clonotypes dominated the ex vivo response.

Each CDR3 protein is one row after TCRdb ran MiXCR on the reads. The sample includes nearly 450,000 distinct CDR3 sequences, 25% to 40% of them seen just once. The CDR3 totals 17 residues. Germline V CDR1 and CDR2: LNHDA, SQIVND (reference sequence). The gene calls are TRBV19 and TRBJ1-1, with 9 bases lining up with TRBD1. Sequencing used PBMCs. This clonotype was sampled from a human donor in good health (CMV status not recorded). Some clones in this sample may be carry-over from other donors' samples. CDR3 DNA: TGTGCCAGTATTATATGGGGACAGGGCCGACTGAACACTGAAGCTTTCTTT. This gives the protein CASIIWGQGRLNTEAFF.